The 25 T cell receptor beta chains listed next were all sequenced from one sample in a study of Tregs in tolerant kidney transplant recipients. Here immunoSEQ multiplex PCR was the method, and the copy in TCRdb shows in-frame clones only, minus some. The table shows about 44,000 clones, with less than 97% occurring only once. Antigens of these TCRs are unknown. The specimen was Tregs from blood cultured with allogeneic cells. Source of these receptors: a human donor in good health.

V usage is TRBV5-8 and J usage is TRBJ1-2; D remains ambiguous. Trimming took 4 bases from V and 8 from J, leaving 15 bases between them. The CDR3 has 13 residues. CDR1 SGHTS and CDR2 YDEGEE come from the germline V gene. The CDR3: CASSVDLGVGYTF. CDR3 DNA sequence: TGTGCCAGCAGCGTGGACTTGGGAGTAGGCTACACCTTC.

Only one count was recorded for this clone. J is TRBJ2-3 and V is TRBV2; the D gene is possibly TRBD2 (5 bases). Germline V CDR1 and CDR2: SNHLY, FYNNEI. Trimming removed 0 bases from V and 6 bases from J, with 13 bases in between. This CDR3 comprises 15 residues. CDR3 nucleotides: TGTGCCAGCAGTGAAGCGCCGCGGGTTGGGGATACGCAGTATTTT. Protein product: CASSEAPRVGDTQYF.

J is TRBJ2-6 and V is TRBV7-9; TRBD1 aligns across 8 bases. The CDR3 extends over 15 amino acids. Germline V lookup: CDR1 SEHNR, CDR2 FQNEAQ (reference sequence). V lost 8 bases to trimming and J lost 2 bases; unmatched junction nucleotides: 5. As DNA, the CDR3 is TGTGCCAGCGAAACAGGGGGAGCTGGGGCCAACGTCCTGACTTTC. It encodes CASETGGAGANVLTF.

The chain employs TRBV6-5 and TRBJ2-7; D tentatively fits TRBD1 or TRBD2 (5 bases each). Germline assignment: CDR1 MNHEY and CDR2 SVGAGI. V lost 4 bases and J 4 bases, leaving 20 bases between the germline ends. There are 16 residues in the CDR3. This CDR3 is CASSFTNAGARYEQYF. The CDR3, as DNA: TGTGCCAGCAGTTTCACCAATGCCGGGGCTAGGTACGAGCAGTACTTC.

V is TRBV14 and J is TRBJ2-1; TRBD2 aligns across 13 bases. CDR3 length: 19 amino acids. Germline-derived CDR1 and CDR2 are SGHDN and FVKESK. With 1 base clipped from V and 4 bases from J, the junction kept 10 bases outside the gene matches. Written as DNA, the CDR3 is TGTGCCAGCAGCCAAGGCACTAGCGGGGGGGCCCTTTTTTACAATGAGCAGTTCTTC. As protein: CASSQGTSGGALFYNEQFF.

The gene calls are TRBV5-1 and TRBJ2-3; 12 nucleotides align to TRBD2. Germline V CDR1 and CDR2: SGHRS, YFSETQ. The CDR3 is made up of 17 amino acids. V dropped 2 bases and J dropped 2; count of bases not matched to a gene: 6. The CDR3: CASSFRTSGVVTDTQYF. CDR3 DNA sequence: TGCGCCAGCAGCTTTAGGACTAGCGGGGTTGTCACAGATACGCAGTATTTT.

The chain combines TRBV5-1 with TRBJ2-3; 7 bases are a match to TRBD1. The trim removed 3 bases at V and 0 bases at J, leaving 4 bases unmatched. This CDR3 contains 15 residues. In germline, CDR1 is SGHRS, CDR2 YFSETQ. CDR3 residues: CASSSGTASTDTQYF. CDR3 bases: TGCGCCAGCAGCTCGGGGACAGCGAGCACAGATACGCAGTATTTT.

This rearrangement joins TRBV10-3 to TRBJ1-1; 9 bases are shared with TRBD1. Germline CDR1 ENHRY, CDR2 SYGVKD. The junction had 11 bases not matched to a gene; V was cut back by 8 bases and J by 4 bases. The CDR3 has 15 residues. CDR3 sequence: CAIGGQGRQGTEAFF. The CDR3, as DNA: TGTGCCATCGGGGGACAGGGACGTCAGGGCACTGAAGCTTTCTTT.

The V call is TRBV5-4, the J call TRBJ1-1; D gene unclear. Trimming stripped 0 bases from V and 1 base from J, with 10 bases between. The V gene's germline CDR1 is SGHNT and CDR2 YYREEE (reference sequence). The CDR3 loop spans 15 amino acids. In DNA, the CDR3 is TGTGCCAGCAGCTTGGCGGCAGGAACGAACACTGAAGCTTTCTTT. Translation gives CASSLAAGTNTEAFF.

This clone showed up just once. The CDR3 nucleotides are TGTGCCAGCAGTGAACCGACAGGGGGTGACGAGCAGTACTTC. It yields the protein CASSEPTGGDEQYF. The chain carries TRBV2 and TRBJ2-7, with 9 bases matching TRBD1. With 2 bases clipped from V and 5 bases from J, the junction kept 4 bases outside the gene matches. The CDR3 length is 14 residues. Germline V gene lookup returns CDR1 SNHLY and CDR2 FYNNEI.

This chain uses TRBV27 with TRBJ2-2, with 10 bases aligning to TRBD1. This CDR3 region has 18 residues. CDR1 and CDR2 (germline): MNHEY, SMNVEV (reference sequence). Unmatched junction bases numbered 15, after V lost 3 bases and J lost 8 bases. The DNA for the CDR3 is TGTGCCAGCAGTTTTAGACAGGGGGCGTATAGTATGACTGGGGAGCTGTTTTTT. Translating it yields CASSFRQGAYSMTGELFF.

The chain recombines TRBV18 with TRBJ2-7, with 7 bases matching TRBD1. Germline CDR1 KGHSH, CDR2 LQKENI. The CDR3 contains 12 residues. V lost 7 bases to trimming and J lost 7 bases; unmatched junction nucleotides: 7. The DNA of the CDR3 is TGTGCCAGCTATACGGCAGGGGGAGAGCAGTACTTC. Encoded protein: CASYTAGGEQYF.

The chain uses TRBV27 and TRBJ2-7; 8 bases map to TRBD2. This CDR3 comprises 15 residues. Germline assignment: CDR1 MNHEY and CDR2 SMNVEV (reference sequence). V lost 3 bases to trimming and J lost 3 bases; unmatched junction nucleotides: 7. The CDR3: CASSFLAGSSYEQYF. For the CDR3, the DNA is TGTGCCAGCAGTTTCTTAGCGGGGTCTAGCTACGAGCAGTACTTC.

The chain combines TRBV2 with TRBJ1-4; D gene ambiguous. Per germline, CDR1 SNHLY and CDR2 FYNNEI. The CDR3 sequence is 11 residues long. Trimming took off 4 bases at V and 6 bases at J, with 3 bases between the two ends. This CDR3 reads CASSAHEKLFF. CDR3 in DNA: TGTGCCAGCAGTGCCCATGAAAAACTGTTTTTT.

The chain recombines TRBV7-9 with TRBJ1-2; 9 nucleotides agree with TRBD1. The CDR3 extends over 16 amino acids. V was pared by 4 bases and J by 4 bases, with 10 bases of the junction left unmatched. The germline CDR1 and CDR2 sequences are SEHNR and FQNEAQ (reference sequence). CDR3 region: CASSWNHGTGSYGYTF. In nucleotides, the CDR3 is TGTGCCAGCAGCTGGAACCACGGGACAGGGTCCTATGGCTACACCTTC.

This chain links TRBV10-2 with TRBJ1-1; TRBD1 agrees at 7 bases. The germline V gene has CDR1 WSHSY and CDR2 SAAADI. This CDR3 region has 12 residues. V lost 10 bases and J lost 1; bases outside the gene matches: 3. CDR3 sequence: CATRTGNTEAFF. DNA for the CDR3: TGCGCCACTCGGACAGGGAACACTGAAGCTTTCTTT.

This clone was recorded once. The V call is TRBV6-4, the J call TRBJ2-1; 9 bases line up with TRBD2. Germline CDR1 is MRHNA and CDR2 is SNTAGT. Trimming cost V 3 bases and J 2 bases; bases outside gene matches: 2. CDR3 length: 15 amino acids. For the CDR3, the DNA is TGTGCCAGCAGTGAGCTAGCGGGGCCCTACAATGAGCAGTTCTTC. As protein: CASSELAGPYNEQFF.

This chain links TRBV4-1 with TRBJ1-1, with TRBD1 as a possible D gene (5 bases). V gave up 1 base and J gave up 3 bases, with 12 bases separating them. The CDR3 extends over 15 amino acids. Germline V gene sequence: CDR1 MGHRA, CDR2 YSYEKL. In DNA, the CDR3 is TGCGCCAGCAGCCAAGGGGGCGGTCGGGACACTGAAGCTTTCTTT. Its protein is CASSQGGGRDTEAFF.

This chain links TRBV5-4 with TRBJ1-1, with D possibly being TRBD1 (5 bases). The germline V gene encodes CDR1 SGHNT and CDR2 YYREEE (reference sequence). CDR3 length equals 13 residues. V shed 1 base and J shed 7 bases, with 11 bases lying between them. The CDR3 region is CASSLPGTLEAFF. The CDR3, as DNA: TGTGCCAGCAGCTTGCCGGGGACCCTTGAAGCTTTCTTT.

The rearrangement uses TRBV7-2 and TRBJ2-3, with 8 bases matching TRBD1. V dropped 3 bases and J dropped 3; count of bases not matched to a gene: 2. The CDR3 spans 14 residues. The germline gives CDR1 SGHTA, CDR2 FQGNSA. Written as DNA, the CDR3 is TGTGCCAGCAGCTTGGACAGGGAGACAGATACGCAGTATTTT. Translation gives CASSLDRETDTQYF. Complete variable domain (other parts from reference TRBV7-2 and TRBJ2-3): GAGVSQSPSNKVTEKGKDVELRCDPISGHTALYWYRQSLGQGLEFLIYFQGNSAPDKSGLPSDRFSAERTGGSVSTLTIQRTQQEDSAVYLCASSLDRETDTQYFGPGTRLTVL.

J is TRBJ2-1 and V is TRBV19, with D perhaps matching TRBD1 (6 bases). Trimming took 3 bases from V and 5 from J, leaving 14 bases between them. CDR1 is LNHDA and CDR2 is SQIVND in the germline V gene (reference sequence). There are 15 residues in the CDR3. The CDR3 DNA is TGTGCCAGTAGTATTCAGGGGTTCTTGAACAATGAGCAGTTCTTC. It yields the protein CASSIQGFLNNEQFF. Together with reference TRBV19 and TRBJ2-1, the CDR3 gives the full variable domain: DGGITQSPKYLFRKEGQNVTLSCEQNLNHDAMYWYRQDPGQGLRLIYYSQIVNDFQKGDIAEGYSVSREKKESFPLTVTSAQKNPTAFYLCASSIQGFLNNEQFFGPGTRLTVL.

CDR3 protein: CASAAGTHANQPQHF. CDR3 nucleotide sequence: TGTGCTAGTGCTGCCGGGACCCACGCCAATCAGCCCCAGCATTTT. The chain joins TRBV12-5 to TRBJ1-5; perhaps TRBD1 as D (5 bases). Trimming took off 7 bases at V and 3 bases at J, with 16 bases between the two ends. Germline CDR1 is LGHNT and CDR2 is FRNRAP. This CDR3 is built from 15 residues.

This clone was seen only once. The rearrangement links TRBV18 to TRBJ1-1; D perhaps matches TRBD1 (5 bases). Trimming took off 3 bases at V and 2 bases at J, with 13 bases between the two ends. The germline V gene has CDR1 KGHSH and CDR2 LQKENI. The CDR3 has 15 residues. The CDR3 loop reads CASSPTPTANTEAFF. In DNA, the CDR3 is TGTGCCAGCTCACCCACCCCGACAGCTAACACTGAAGCTTTCTTT.

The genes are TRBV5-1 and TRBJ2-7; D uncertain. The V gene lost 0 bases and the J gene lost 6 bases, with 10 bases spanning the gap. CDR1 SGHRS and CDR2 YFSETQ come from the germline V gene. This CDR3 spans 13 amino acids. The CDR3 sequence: CASSLAAAGEQYF. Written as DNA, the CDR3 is TGCGCCAGCAGCTTGGCGGCAGCCGGCGAGCAGTACTTC.

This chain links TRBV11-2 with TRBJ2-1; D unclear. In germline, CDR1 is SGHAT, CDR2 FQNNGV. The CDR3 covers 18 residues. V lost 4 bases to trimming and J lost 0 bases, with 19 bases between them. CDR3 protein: CASSSFQPTEYSYNEQFF. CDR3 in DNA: TGTGCCAGCAGCTCTTTCCAACCGACGGAGTACTCCTACAATGAGCAGTTCTTC.